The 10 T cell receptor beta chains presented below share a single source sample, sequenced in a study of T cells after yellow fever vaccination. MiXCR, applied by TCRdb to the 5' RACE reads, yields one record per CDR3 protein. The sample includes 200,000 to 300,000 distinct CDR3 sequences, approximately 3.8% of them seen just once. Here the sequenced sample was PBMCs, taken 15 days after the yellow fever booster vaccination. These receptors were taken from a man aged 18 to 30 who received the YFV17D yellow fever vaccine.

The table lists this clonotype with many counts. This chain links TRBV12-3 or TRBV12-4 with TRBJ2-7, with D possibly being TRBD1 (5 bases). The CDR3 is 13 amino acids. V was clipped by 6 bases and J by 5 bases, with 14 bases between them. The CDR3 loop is CASRRNQGNEQYF. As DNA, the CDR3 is TGTGCCAGCAGAAGGAATCAGGGAAACGAGCAGTACTTC.

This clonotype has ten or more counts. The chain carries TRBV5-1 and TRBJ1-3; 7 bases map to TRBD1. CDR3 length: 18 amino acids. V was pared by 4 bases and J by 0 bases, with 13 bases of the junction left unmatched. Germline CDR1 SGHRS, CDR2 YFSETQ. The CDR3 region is CASSPRTVGQSSGNTIYF. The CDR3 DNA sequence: TGCGCCAGCAGCCCAAGAACCGTGGGACAGAGCTCTGGAAACACCATATATTTT.

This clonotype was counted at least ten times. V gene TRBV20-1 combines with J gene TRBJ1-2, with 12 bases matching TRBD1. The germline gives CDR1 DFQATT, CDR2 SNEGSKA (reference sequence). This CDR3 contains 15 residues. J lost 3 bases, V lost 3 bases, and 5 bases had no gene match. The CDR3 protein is CSASPGTGGDYGYTF. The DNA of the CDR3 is TGCAGTGCTAGTCCTGGGACAGGGGGCGACTATGGCTACACCTTC.

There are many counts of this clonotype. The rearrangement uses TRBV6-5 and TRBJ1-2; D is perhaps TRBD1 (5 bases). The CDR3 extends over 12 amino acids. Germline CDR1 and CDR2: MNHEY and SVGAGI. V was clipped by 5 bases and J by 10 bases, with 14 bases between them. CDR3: CASSSQGRAYTF. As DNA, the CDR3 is TGTGCCAGCAGTAGCCAGGGTAGAGCCTACACCTTC.

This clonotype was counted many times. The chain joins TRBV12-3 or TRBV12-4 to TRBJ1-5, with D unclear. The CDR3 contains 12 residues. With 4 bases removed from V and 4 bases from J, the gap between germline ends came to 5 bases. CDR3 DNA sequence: TGTGCCAGCAGTTGGCAGAATCAGCCCCAGCATTTT. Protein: CASSWQNQPQHF.

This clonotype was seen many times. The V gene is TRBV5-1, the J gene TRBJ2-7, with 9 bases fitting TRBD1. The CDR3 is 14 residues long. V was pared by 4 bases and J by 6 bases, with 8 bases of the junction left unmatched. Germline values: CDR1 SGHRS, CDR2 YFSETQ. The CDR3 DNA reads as TGCGCCAGCAGCCCGGGACAGGGTATGGCCGAGCAGTACTTC. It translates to CASSPGQGMAEQYF. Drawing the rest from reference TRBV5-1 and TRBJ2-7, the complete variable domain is KAGVTQTPRYLIKTRGQQVTLSCSPISGHRSVSWYQQTPGQGLQFLFEYFSETQRNKGNFPGRFSGRQFSNSRSEMNVSTLELGDSALYLCASSPGQGMAEQYFGPGTRLTVT.

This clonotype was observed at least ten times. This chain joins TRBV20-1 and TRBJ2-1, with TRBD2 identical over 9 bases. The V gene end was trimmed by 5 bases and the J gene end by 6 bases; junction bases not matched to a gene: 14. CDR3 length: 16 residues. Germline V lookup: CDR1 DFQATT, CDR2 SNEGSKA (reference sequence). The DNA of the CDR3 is TGCAGTGCTTTCCCACAAGGTAGCGGGGGTGTCAATGAGCAGTTCTTC. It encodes CSAFPQGSGGVNEQFF.

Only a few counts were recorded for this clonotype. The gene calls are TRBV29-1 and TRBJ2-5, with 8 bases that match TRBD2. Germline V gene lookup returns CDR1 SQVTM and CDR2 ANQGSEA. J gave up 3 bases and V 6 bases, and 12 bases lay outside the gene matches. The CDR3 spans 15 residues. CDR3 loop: CSVRGGTRGEETQYF. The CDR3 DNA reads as TGCAGCGTCAGAGGTGGGACTAGAGGAGAAGAGACCCAGTACTTC. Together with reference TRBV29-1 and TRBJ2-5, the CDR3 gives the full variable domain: SAVISQKPSRDICQRGTSLTIQCQVDSQVTMMFWYRQQPGQSLTLIATANQGSEATYESGFVIDKFPISRPNLTFSTLTVSNMSPEDSSIYLCSVRGGTRGEETQYFGPGTRLLVL.

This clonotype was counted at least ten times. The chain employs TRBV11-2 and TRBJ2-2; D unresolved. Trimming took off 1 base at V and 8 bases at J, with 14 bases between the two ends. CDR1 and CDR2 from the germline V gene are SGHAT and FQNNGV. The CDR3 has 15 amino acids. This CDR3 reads CASSLARLGPGELFF. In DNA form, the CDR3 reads TGTGCCAGCAGCTTAGCTCGTTTGGGTCCGGGGGAGCTGTTTTTT.

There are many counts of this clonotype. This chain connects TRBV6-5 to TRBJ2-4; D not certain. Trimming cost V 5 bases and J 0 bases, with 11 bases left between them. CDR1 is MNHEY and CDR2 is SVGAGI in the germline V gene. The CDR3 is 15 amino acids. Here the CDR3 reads CASSPIQLAKNIQYF. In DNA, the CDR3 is TGTGCCAGCAGTCCAATCCAGTTAGCCAAAAACATTCAGTACTTC.